This T cell receptor beta chain was identified in a study of T cell clonotyping in hematopoietic cell transplantation. Overall study findings and caveats: Pathologically expanded recipient clonotypes increased progressively from day 30 to day 180 as diversity fell.

A word on this clone: Its antigen is currently unknown.

Per germline, CDR1 MNHEY and CDR2 SMNVEV (reference sequence). The ends were cut back, 6 bases at V and 7 bases at J, with 10 bases in the middle. The CDR3 spans 11 residues. Blood collection times were about day -28 and days 30, 100, 180 posttransplant. The assay was immunoSEQ multiplex PCR, and TCRdb's table has in-frame clones only and misses some. Counted here are almost 5,000 clones, about 93% occurring once; the ten biggest clones make up 6.3%. The chain has TRBV27 and TRBJ2-7; the D is unclear. This specimen consisted of PBMCs, obtained 180 days after allogeneic stem cell transplant. This receptor was taken from a male patient in his sixties or seventies who had an allogeneic stem cell transplant from a related donor, so the T cells may come from the graft donor. Some clones in this sample may be carry-over from other donors' samples. CDR3: CASRFLGEQYF. The CDR3, as DNA: TGTGCCAGCAGATTCCTGGGGGAGCAGTACTTC.